The 7 T cell receptor beta chains below all came from one sample that was sequenced in a study of shared clonotypes between healthy human individuals. TCRdb's table, derived via immunoSEQ multiplex PCR, lists solely in-frame clones and lacks some. This sample has approximately 1.5 million clones, with about 98.5% found just once. The specimen sequenced was naive CD4+ T cells sorted from blood. Subset in this sample: CD45RA+ positively selected. Source of these receptors: a young man in good health.

The chain recombines TRBV7-8 with TRBJ2-3; D remains ambiguous. The germline CDR1 and CDR2 sequences are SGHVS and FQNEAQ. CDR3 length: 14 amino acids. Trimming removed 1 base from V and 1 base from J, with 6 bases in between. The CDR3 DNA is TGTGCCAGCAGCTTAGACCCAGGCACAGATACGCAGTATTTT. The encoded protein is CASSLDPGTDTQYF.

The rearrangement joins TRBV28 to TRBJ2-1, with TRBD1 as a possible D gene (6 bases). This CDR3 has 16 residues. Per the germline V gene, CDR1 is MDHEN and CDR2 is SYDVKM. V lost 6 bases and J 3 bases, leaving 18 bases between the germline ends. This chain's CDR3 is CASRDADDRYYNEQFF. As DNA, the CDR3 is TGTGCCAGCAGAGACGCCGACGACAGGTACTACAATGAGCAGTTCTTC.

In the case of this clone: At the DNA level, this CDR3 is encoded by other sequences in the same sample as well. The V call is TRBV5-1, the J call TRBJ2-3, with 10 positions matching TRBD2. The CDR3 has 17 residues. Germline V gives CDR1 SGHRS, CDR2 YFSETQ. The V gene end was trimmed by 0 bases and the J gene end by 1 base; junction bases not matched to a gene: 5. This CDR3 is CASSLGWLAGGTDTQYF. CDR3 in DNA: TGCGCCAGCAGCTTGGGTTGGCTAGCGGGGGGCACAGATACGCAGTATTTT.

The chain carries TRBV7-2 and TRBJ2-7; no clear D gene. The length of the CDR3 is 14 residues. The germline gives CDR1 SGHTA, CDR2 FQGNSA. V was pared by 5 bases and J by 2 bases, with 13 bases between. In DNA, the CDR3 is TGTGCCAGCAGCCCAGAAATAAGCGCCTACGAGCAGTACTTC. Translation gives CASSPEISAYEQYF. The full variable domain, completed using reference TRBV7-2 and TRBJ2-7, is GAGVSQSPSNKVTEKGKDVELRCDPISGHTALYWYRQSLGQGLEFLIYFQGNSAPDKSGLPSDRFSAERTGGSVSTLTIQRTQQEDSAVYLCASSPEISAYEQYFGPGTRLTVT.

The chain carries TRBV9 and TRBJ1-5, with D possibly being TRBD1 (5 bases). In germline, CDR1 is SGDLS, CDR2 YYNGEE. This CDR3 comprises 14 residues. V dropped 3 bases and J dropped 10 bases, with 17 bases sitting between them. CDR3 DNA sequence: TGTGCCAGCAGCGCAGCGGGGGGGACCGGACCCCAGCATTTT. It translates to CASSAAGGTGPQHF.

This clone is a singleton in its sample. The sample has other DNA sequences that encode this CDR3 too. This chain uses TRBV28 with TRBJ1-5; the D is unclear. V was cut by 3 bases and J by 1 base, with 4 bases left in between. The CDR3 loop spans 13 amino acids. Germline V gives CDR1 MDHEN, CDR2 SYDVKM. The CDR3: CASSFVSNQPQHF. For the CDR3, the DNA is TGTGCCAGCAGTTTTGTAAGCAATCAGCCCCAGCATTTT.

The chain joins TRBV28 to TRBJ2-2, with 8 bases lining up with TRBD1. CDR3 length: 16 amino acids. V was clipped by 0 bases and J by 4 bases; unmatched bases: 4. Germline V gene lookup returns CDR1 MDHEN and CDR2 SYDVKM. CDR3 region: CASSLWRTGSTGELFF. The CDR3, as DNA: TGTGCCAGCAGTTTATGGAGGACAGGGTCCACCGGGGAGCTGTTTTTT.